This T cell receptor beta chain originates from a study of cytomegalovirus exposure and HLA in healthy donors. Study-wide background: For the approximately 400 genotyped donors, roughly 80% fell within the Caucasian-associated ancestry cluster. Findings of the study overall: Common viral pathogens seemed to be connected with several of the most significant clusters, according to a later analysis. Most CMV-associated TCR beta chains appeared HLA-restricted in a later analysis.

In the PCR, 60 Vbeta and 13 Jbeta primers were used. Clones were sequenced by immunoSEQ multiplex PCR, and TCRdb holds only the in-frame ones, with some missing. Among around 170,000 clones listed, approximately 80% were seen once. Germline-derived CDR1 and CDR2 are MNHNS and SASEGT. V lost 7 bases, J lost 2 bases, and 3 bases stayed unmatched. This CDR3 spans 13 amino acids. A remark on this clone: Its target is not known.

This chain connects TRBV6-1 to TRBJ1-1; the match to TRBD1 covers 8 bases. The clonotype was recovered from a girl under 18 in good health and CMV-seropositive. Source material: PBMCs. For the CDR3, the DNA is TGTGCCAGCATCACAGGGGGAAACACTGAAGCTTTCTTT. This codes for CASITGGNTEAFF.